The 13 T cell receptor beta chains below were found in one sample sequenced in a study of control samples from healthy donors and cancer patients. The repertoire was sequenced with immunoSEQ multiplex PCR; TCRdb's copy has only in-frame clones and lacks some. The listing contains about 210,000 clones. Sample: blood. The origin of the receptors is a woman between 25 and 40 years old in good health.

V usage is TRBV27 and J usage is TRBJ1-1; D gene uncertain. There are 12 residues in the CDR3. Germline CDR1 MNHEY, CDR2 SMNVEV (reference sequence). V lost 7 bases to trimming and J lost 6 bases, with 12 bases between them. CDR3 DNA: TGTGCCAGCAAGGACCTGAGGGCTGAAGCTTTCTTT. Translating gives CASKDLRAEAFF.

The gene calls are TRBV30 and TRBJ1-1; D remains ambiguous. The CDR3 has 13 residues. Germline loops: CDR1 GTSNPN, CDR2 SVGIG (reference sequence). The V end lost 1 base, the J end lost 3 bases, and 9 bases lay between the germline ends. The CDR3 sequence: CAWSAHLYTEAFF. Written as DNA, the CDR3 is TGTGCCTGGAGTGCCCACCTATACACTGAAGCTTTCTTT.

The chain uses TRBV9 and TRBJ2-5; D perhaps matches TRBD1 (5 bases). The V gene lost 4 bases and the J gene lost 1 base, with 14 bases spanning the gap. This CDR3 contains 15 residues. Germline CDR1 reads SGDLS; CDR2 reads YYNGEE. The CDR3 bases are TGTGCCAGCAGCCCCCGATGGGGCAGCCAAGAGACCCAGTACTTC. It yields the protein CASSPRWGSQETQYF.

The genes are TRBV11-2 and TRBJ2-7; D might be TRBD1 or TRBD2, each matching 5 bases. CDR3 length equals 13 residues. CDR1 SGHAT and CDR2 FQNNGV come from the germline V gene. V was shortened by 6 bases and J by 1 base, with 10 bases between the two germline ends. CDR3 nucleotide sequence: TGTGCCAGCAGAGGGGACCTATCCTACGAGCAGTACTTC. This encodes CASRGDLSYEQYF. The complete variable domain, with remaining parts taken from reference TRBV11-2 and TRBJ2-7, reads EAGVAQSPRYKIIEKRQSVAFWCNPISGHATLYWYQQILGQGPKLLIQFQNNGVVDDSQLPKDRFSAERLKGVDSTLKIQPAKLEDSAVYLCASRGDLSYEQYFGPGTRLTVT.

This chain connects TRBV10-3 to TRBJ1-2, with TRBD1 matching 7 bases. V shed 5 bases, J shed 6 bases, and the junction held 3 bases outside the gene matches. This CDR3 contains 12 residues. Germline V gene data show CDR1 as ENHRY and CDR2 as SYGVKD. CDR3 sequence: CAISRQGDGYTF. CDR3 coding DNA: TGTGCCATCAGTCGTCAGGGGGATGGCTACACCTTC.

The rearrangement links TRBV5-3 to TRBJ2-3; no clear D. TRBV5-3 is known as an ORF, though its function is uncertain. V lost 4 bases, J lost 2 bases, and 14 bases lay in between. The CDR3 length is 15 residues. CDR3 loop: CARSQTLRYTDTQYF. The DNA of the CDR3 is TGTGCCAGAAGCCAGACACTCCGCTACACAGATACGCAGTATTTT.

The chain joins TRBV27 to TRBJ2-2; the D is unclear. The CDR3 has 12 residues. Per germline, CDR1 MNHEY and CDR2 SMNVEV (reference sequence). V was shortened by 9 bases and J by 2 bases, with 7 bases between the two germline ends. CDR3 sequence: CASQRNTGELFF. CDR3 DNA: TGTGCCAGTCAGAGAAACACCGGGGAGCTGTTTTTT.

V and J are TRBV27 and TRBJ1-6; D is unresolved. V was shortened by 2 bases and J by 5 bases, with 1 base between the two germline ends. The length of the CDR3 is 12 residues. Germline CDR1 and CDR2: MNHEY and SMNVEV (reference sequence). The CDR3 nucleotides read TGTGCCAGCAGTTTAAATAATTCACCCCTCCACTTT. Encoded protein: CASSLNNSPLHF.

V usage is TRBV2 and J usage is TRBJ2-7, with TRBD1 matching over 8 bases. The V and J ends lost 5 bases and 0 bases, in that order; junction bases with no gene match: 9. The CDR3 sequence is 16 residues long. Germline-derived CDR1 and CDR2 are SNHLY and FYNNEI. The CDR3 DNA reads as TGTGCCAGCAGTCCGAACTGGGACAGGAGCTCCTACGAGCAGTACTTC. Its protein is CASSPNWDRSSYEQYF.

Remarks on this clone: Its ends do not fully match the called genes, so a read error is possible. CDR3 sequence reads: CASSLGRAGRSETQYF. The CDR3 DNA is TGTGCTAGCAGCTTGGGCCGAGCGGGGCGGTCAGAGACCCAGTACTTC. J is TRBJ2-5 and V is TRBV7-7, with 7 bases fitting TRBD2. CDR1 is SSHAT and CDR2 is FNYEAQ in the germline V gene (reference sequence). The CDR3 is 16 amino acids.

The rearrangement uses TRBV19 and TRBJ1-2; TRBD1 matches 10 bases. The V segment lost 3 bases and the J segment 7 bases; nucleotides outside the gene matches: 5. This CDR3 has 14 amino acids. Germline assignment: CDR1 LNHDA and CDR2 SQIVND (reference sequence). The CDR3 DNA sequence: TGTGCCAGTAGTATTGAGGACAGGGGGATTGGCTACACCTTC. Residues: CASSIEDRGIGYTF.

This rearrangement joins TRBV6-1 to TRBJ1-5; TRBD1 matches 10 bases. The germline CDR1 and CDR2 sequences are MNHNS and SASEGT. The CDR3 has 17 amino acids. V was pared by 4 bases and J by 4 bases, with 10 bases of the junction left unmatched. The CDR3 is CASSALRQGARNQPQHF. CDR3 nucleotides: TGTGCCAGCAGTGCCCTTAGACAGGGGGCGCGAAATCAGCCCCAGCATTTT.

The rearrangement uses TRBV5-1 and TRBJ1-6; 11 bases are shared with TRBD1. With V trimmed by 4 bases and J by 6 bases, 3 bases remained unmatched. CDR1 is SGHRS and CDR2 is YFSETQ in the germline V gene. This CDR3 comprises 15 residues. CDR3 sequence: CASSGTGGVNSPLHF. The CDR3 DNA follows: TGCGCCAGCAGCGGGACAGGGGGGGTTAATTCACCCCTCCACTTT.